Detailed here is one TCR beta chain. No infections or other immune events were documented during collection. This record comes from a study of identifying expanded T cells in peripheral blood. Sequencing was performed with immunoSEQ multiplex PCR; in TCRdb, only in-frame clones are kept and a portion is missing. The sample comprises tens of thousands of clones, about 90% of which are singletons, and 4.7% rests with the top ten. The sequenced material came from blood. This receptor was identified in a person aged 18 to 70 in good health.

In DNA, the CDR3 is TGCAGCGTTCTTAGGGGAGGTGAGACCCAGTACTTC. The encoded protein is CSVLRGGETQYF. The chain uses TRBV29-1 and TRBJ2-5; D is possibly TRBD2 (6 bases). The CDR3 length is 12 residues. V dropped 5 bases and J dropped 5 bases, with 12 bases sitting between them. The germline V gene has CDR1 SQVTM and CDR2 ANQGSEA.